This record looks at one T cell receptor (beta chain) sequence and its context. CDR3 length: 15 residues. Germline lookup yields CDR1 SGHRS and CDR2 YFSETQ. V was clipped by 4 bases and J by 2 bases; unmatched bases: 8. This record comes from a study of shared clonotypes between healthy human individuals. Assay: immunoSEQ multiplex PCR; the TCRdb copy retains only in-frame clones and omits some. The sample shows some 680,000 clones, approximately 73% of them seen only once. The gene calls are TRBV5-1 and TRBJ2-7; TRBD2 agrees at 8 bases. Sequenced: memory CD4+ T cells sorted from blood. The subset is: CD45RA-negative fraction. This clonotype was sampled from a woman aged 25 to 39 in good health. The CDR3 DNA reads TGCGCCAGCAGCCTGCGACGGGAGGGCCCCTACGAGCAGTACTTC. It is translated as CASSLRREGPYEQYF.